Listed here are 15 T cell receptor beta chains from one sample, sequenced in a study of neoadjuvant anti-PD-1 for oral cavity cancer. As for time point: after neoadjuvant nivolumab, at surgical resection. Measured with immunoSEQ multiplex PCR; TCRdb has only the in-frame clones, and not every one. Among tens of thousands of clones listed, 75% to 80% were seen once. This material consisted of PBMCs, taken after nivolumab (anti-PD-1) treatment. All receptors come from a person aged 35-79 years with oral cavity squamous cell carcinoma.

This rearrangement joins TRBV10-2 to TRBJ2-2; 8 bases map to TRBD1. CDR3 length: 14 amino acids. Germline trimming cut 6 bases from V and 4 bases from J; bases unmatched to any gene: 4. The germline V gene has CDR1 WSHSY and CDR2 SAAADI. The DNA of the CDR3 is TGCGCCAGCAGGGACAGGGCGGGCACCGGGGAGCTGTTTTTT. Translating it yields CASRDRAGTGELFF.

The chain has TRBV19 and TRBJ1-2, with a weak D call TRBD1 (5 bases). Trimming pared 4 bases from V and 9 bases from J, leaving 18 bases between. In germline, CDR1 is LNHDA, CDR2 SQIVND (reference sequence). The CDR3 length is 14 residues. The CDR3 DNA follows: TGTGCCAGTAGTACTACGGGCACAAGGGGTAGCTACACCTTC. Amino acid sequence: CASSTTGTRGSYTF.

The gene calls are TRBV11-2 and TRBJ2-7; no clear D. CDR1 is SGHAT, CDR2 FQNNGV, per germline. Trimming took 8 bases from V and 0 from J, leaving 17 bases between them. The CDR3 sequence is 15 residues long. CDR3 in DNA: TGTGCCAGCGCCAGAGGCCCACAGCCCTCCTACGAGCAGTACTTC. Its protein is CASARGPQPSYEQYF.

The rearrangement links TRBV7-8 to TRBJ2-4; D may be TRBD1 (6 bases). Germline V gene lookup returns CDR1 SGHVS and CDR2 FQNEAQ. V lost 0 bases to trimming and J lost 8 bases, with 11 bases between them. This CDR3 spans 14 amino acids. The CDR3 is CASSLAEQGYIQYF. CDR3 in DNA: TGTGCCAGCAGCTTAGCCGAACAGGGATACATTCAGTACTTC.

The V gene is TRBV27, the J gene TRBJ1-2; 7 nucleotides align to TRBD1. The CDR3 extends over 15 amino acids. Germline values: CDR1 MNHEY, CDR2 SMNVEV (reference sequence). V dropped 3 bases and J dropped 0; count of bases not matched to a gene: 4. CDR3: CASSFTGVSNYGYTF. CDR3 DNA sequence: TGTGCCAGCAGTTTTACAGGGGTGTCTAACTATGGCTACACCTTC.

The chain carries TRBV28 and TRBJ1-4; 7 bases agree with TRBD1. CDR1 is MDHEN and CDR2 is SYDVKM in the germline V gene. The CDR3 consists of 14 residues. Trimming removed 6 bases from V and 3 bases from J; junction bases left unmatched: 4. The CDR3 DNA follows: TGTGCCAGCAGCCAGACAGGGCCTAATGAAAAACTGTTTTTT. Encoded protein: CASSQTGPNEKLFF.

This clone was observed once. The V gene is TRBV2, the J gene TRBJ1-4, with TRBD1 identical over 7 bases. The CDR3 is 15 amino acids. Germline V lookup: CDR1 SNHLY, CDR2 FYNNEI. The trim removed 6 bases at V and 3 bases at J, leaving 7 bases unmatched. CDR3 protein: CASRDPGGANEKLFF. The CDR3 coding sequence is TGTGCCAGCAGGGACCCAGGGGGTGCTAATGAAAAACTGTTTTTT.

V gene TRBV2 combines with J gene TRBJ1-2; TRBD1 is a possible D gene (5 bases). Germline CDR1 is SNHLY and CDR2 is FYNNEI. The CDR3 contains 14 residues. V shed 2 bases and J shed 4 bases, with 11 bases lying between them. Here the CDR3 DNA reads TGTGCCAGCAGTGAAAGTGAGGGGAGCTATGGCTACACCTTC. The encoded protein is CASSESEGSYGYTF. Full variable domain (remainder filled in from reference TRBV2 and TRBJ1-2): EPEVTQTPSHQVTQMGQEVILRCVPISNHLYFYWYRQILGQKVEFLVSFYNNEISEKSEIFDDQFSVERPDGSNFTLKIRSTKLEDSAMYFCASSESEGSYGYTFGSGTRLTVV.

The chain recombines TRBV7-8 with TRBJ2-7, with 9 bases that match TRBD1. The CDR3 is 14 amino acids. Germline CDR1 SGHVS, CDR2 FQNEAQ. V dropped 5 bases and J dropped 2; count of bases not matched to a gene: 4. As DNA, the CDR3 is TGTGCCAGCAGCCGACAGGGGGTCACCTACGAGCAGTACTTC. It codes for CASSRQGVTYEQYF.

This sequence joins TRBV2 and TRBJ1-2, with 7 nucleotides matching TRBD1. Trimming took 5 bases from V and 5 from J; bases not matched to a gene: 8. CDR3 length: 14 amino acids. Germline V CDR1 and CDR2: SNHLY, FYNNEI. Here the CDR3 DNA reads TGTGCCAGCAGTCCTGGGACAGTCTTTTATGGCTACACCTTC. It specifies CASSPGTVFYGYTF.

The CDR3 DNA follows: TGTGCCAGCAGCTATCAGGGTCGCACCATATATTTT. It is translated as CASSYQGRTIYF. The chain joins TRBV13 to TRBJ1-3, with D tentatively TRBD1 (5 bases). The CDR3 is made up of 12 amino acids. In germline, CDR1 is PRHDT, CDR2 FYEKMQ (reference sequence). Trimming cost V 4 bases and J 9 bases, with 10 bases left between them.

J is TRBJ1-5 and V is TRBV6-1; no definite D call. Trimming stripped 11 bases from V and 0 bases from J, with 14 bases between. Germline assignment: CDR1 MNHNS and CDR2 SASEGT. There are 14 residues in the CDR3. DNA of the CDR3: TGTGCCTCCACGGGAGGGAATAGCAATCAGCCCCAGCATTTT. It is translated as CASTGGNSNQPQHF.

CDR3 amino acids: CASGFFMRTKDYNEKLFF. The CDR3, as DNA: TGTGCTAGTGGTTTCTTTATGAGGACAAAGGACTATAATGAAAAACTGTTTTTT. This rearrangement joins TRBV12-5 to TRBJ1-4; D might be TRBD1 (5 bases). CDR3 size: 18 residues. Trimming took off 3 bases at V and 4 bases at J, with 21 bases between the two ends. Per germline, CDR1 LGHNT and CDR2 FRNRAP.

The chain has TRBV30 and TRBJ2-7; D remains ambiguous. CDR1 is GTSNPN and CDR2 is SVGIG in the germline V gene (reference sequence). The CDR3 extends over 12 amino acids. V lost 5 bases to trimming and J lost 2 bases, with 10 bases between them. The CDR3 loop reads CAWAEVPYEQYF. In nucleotides, the CDR3 is TGTGCCTGGGCCGAGGTTCCCTACGAGCAGTACTTC.

This chain uses TRBV30 with TRBJ1-1; no reliable D call. The CDR3 is made up of 13 amino acids. Germline V lookup: CDR1 GTSNPN, CDR2 SVGIG (reference sequence). The ends were cut back, 0 bases at V and 0 bases at J, with 5 bases in the middle. CDR3: CAWSVSLNTEAFF. CDR3 DNA: TGTGCCTGGAGTGTCAGTCTGAACACTGAAGCTTTCTTT.